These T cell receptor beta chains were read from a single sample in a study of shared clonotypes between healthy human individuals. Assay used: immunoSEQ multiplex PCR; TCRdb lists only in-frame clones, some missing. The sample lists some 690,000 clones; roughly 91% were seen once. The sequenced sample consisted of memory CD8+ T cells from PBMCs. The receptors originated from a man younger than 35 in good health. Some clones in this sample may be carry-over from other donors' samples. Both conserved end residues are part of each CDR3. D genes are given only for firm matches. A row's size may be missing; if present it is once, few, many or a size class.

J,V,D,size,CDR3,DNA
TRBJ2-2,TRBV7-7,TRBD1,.,CASSLQTSRQGTRANTGELFF,TGTGCCAGCAGCTTACAGACTTCGCGACAGGGCACACGCGCGAACACCGGGGAGCTGTTTTTT
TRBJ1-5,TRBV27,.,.,CASSFLDEPQHF,TGTGCCAGCAGTTTCCTTGATGAGCCCCAGCATTTT
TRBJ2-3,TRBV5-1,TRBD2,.,CASSLVSGRARTDTQYF,TGCGCCAGCAGCTTGGTTAGCGGGAGGGCGCGTACAGATACGCAGTATTTT
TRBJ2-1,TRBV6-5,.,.,CASSTQAYGGREQFF,TGTGCCAGCAGTACCCAGGCCTACGGAGGTCGGGAGCAGTTCTTC
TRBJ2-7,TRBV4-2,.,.,CASSQVFMGEQYF,TGTGCCAGCAGCCAAGTTTTCATGGGGGAGCAGTACTTC
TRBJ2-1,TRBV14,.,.,CASSQPPHEQFF,TGTGCCAGCAGCCAACCCCCCCATGAGCAGTTCTTC
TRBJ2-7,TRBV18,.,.,CASSPSNYEQYF,TGTGCCAGCTCACCATCCAACTACGAGCAGTACTTC
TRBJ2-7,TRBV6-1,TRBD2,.,CASSPRGVSYEQYF,TGTGCCAGCAGTCCTCGGGGGGTATCCTACGAGCAGTACTTC
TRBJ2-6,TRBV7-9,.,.,CASSQIRGALLGANVLTF,TGTGCCAGCAGCCAGATTCGAGGGGCGCTACTAGGGGCCAACGTCCTGACTTTC
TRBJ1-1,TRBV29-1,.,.,CSVSGTEAFF,TGCAGCGTTTCCGGCACTGAAGCTTTCTTT
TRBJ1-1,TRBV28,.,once,CASSLEGMNTEAFF,TGTGCCAGCAGTTTGGAGGGCATGAACACTGAAGCTTTCTTT
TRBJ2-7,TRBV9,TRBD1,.,CASSSRQGLQYF,TGTGCCAGCAGCTCTCGACAGGGCCTACAGTACTTC
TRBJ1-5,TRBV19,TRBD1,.,CASSTNHRQGAGSDQPQHF,TGTGCCAGTAGTACCAATCATCGGCAGGGGGCGGGGTCGGATCAGCCCCAGCATTTT
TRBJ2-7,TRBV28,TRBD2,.,CASSPAGGWGEQYF,TGTGCCAGCAGCCCCGCGGGGGGGTGGGGCGAGCAGTACTTC
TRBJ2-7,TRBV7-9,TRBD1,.,CASSPFTGGSDYEQYF,TGTGCCAGCAGCCCATTCACAGGGGGTTCCGACTACGAGCAGTACTTC
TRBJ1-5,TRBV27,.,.,CASSPRIYQPQHF,TGTGCCAGCAGTCCGAGGATTTATCAGCCCCAGCATTTT
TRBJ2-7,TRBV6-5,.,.,CASSYLASSYEQYF,TGTGCCAGCAGTTACTTGGCTAGCTCCTACGAGCAGTACTTC
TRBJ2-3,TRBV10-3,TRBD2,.,CAIRGTSGATSTDTQYF,TGTGCCATCAGGGGGACTAGCGGGGCGACTAGCACAGATACGCAGTATTTT
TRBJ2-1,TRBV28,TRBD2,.,CASRVLAGSDNEQFF,TGTGCCAGCAGAGTACTAGCGGGATCTGACAATGAGCAGTTCTTC
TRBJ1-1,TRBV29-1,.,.,CSVEMWQKNTGAFF,TGCAGCGTTGAAATGTGGCAGAAGAACACTGGGGCTTTCTTT
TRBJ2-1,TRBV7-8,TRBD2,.,CASSVAGAYNEQFF,TGTGCCAGCAGCGTAGCGGGAGCCTACAATGAGCAGTTCTTC
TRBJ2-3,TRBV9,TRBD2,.,CASSDGTSPSTQYF,TGTGCCAGCAGCGACGGGACTAGTCCCAGTACGCAGTATTTT
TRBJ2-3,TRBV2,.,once,CASSFSGSTDTQYF,TGTGCCAGCAGTTTCAGCGGGTCCACAGATACGCAGTATTTT
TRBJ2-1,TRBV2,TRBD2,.,CASSGGGSNEQFF,TGTGCCAGCAGTGGAGGCGGGAGTAATGAGCAGTTCTTC
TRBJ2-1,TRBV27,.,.,CASSLVAATTMMQFF,TGTGCCAGCAGTTTAGTAGCGGCTACTACAATGATGCAGTTCTTC
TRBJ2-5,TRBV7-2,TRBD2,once,CASSKEWTSGPIQETQYF,TGTGCCAGCAGCAAAGAATGGACTAGCGGGCCTATTCAAGAGACCCAGTACTTC
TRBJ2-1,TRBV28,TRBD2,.,CATSREGYNEQFF,TGTGCCACCTCTCGGGAGGGGTACAATGAGCAGTTCTTC
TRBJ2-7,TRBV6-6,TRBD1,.,CASSSTGALSYEQYF,TGTGCCAGCAGTTCCACAGGGGCTCTTTCCTACGAGCAGTACTTC
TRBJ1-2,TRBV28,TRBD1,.,CASSLRTGGPSNYGYTF,TGTGCCAGCAGTTTGAGGACAGGGGGCCCTTCTAACTATGGCTACACCTTC
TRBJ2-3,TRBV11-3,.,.,CASSLGSWDPTDTQYF,TGTGCCAGCAGCTTAGGGTCCTGGGACCCCACAGATACGCAGTATTTT
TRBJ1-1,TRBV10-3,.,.,CAISYNPQGGTEAFF,TGTGCCATCAGCTACAACCCACAGGGAGGCACTGAAGCTTTCTTT
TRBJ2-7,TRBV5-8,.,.,CASSLSTLYEQYF,TGTGCCAGCAGCTTGTCGACACTCTACGAGCAGTACTTC
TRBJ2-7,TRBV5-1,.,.,CASSFKYDTSYEQYF,TGCGCCAGCAGCTTTAAATACGACACCTCTTACGAGCAGTACTTC
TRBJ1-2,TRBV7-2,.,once,CASSPPGRPYGYTF,TGTGCCAGCAGCCCCCCCGGCAGGCCCTATGGCTACACCTTC
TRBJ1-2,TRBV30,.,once,CAWRNYGYTF,TGTGCCTGGAGAAACTATGGCTACACCTTC
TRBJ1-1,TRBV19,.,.,CASTVARNTEAFF,TGTGCCAGTACCGTGGCGAGGAACACTGAAGCTTTCTTT
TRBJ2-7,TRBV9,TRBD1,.,CASSVEDRGKNEQYF,TGTGCCAGCAGCGTAGAGGACAGGGGGAAGAACGAGCAGTACTTC
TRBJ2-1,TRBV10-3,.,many,CAISESGQPDEQFF,TGTGCCATCAGTGAGTCCGGACAACCTGATGAGCAGTTCTTC
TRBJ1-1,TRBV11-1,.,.,CASSSGHSNTEAFF,TGTGCCAGCAGCTCGGGACACTCGAACACTGAAGCTTTCTTT
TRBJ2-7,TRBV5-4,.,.,CASSLRRKSSYEQYF,TGTGCCAGCAGCTTGCGACGGAAGAGCTCCTACGAGCAGTACTTC
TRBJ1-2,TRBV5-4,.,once,CASSEGGYGYTF,TGTGCCAGCAGCGAGGGGGGCTATGGCTACACCTTC
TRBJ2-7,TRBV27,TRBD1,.,CASSTQTGVHEQYF,TGTGCCAGCAGTACTCAAACAGGGGTGCACGAGCAGTACTTC
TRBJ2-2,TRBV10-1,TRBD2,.,CASSGGTSGSVTGELFF,TGCGCCAGCAGTGGAGGGACTAGCGGGAGTGTCACCGGGGAGCTGTTTTTT
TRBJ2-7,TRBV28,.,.,CASTPHGDAYEQYF,TGTGCCAGCACTCCTCATGGGGATGCCTACGAGCAGTACTTC
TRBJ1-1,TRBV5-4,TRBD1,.,CASSPGGENTEAFF,TGTGCCAGCAGCCCAGGGGGGGAGAACACTGAAGCTTTCTTT
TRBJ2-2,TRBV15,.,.,CATSRDFRGKDTGELFF,TGTGCCACCAGCAGAGACTTTAGGGGAAAGGACACCGGGGAGCTGTTTTTT
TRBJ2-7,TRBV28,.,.,CASGELRDYEQYF,TGTGCCAGCGGGGAGCTTAGAGACTACGAGCAGTACTTC
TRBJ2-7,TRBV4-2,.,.,CASSQGDFSYEQYF,TGTGCCAGCAGCCAAGGTGACTTTTCCTACGAGCAGTACTTC
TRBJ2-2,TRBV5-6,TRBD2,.,CASSLPREGWNTGELFF,TGTGCCAGCAGCTTACCGCGGGAGGGATGGAACACCGGGGAGCTGTTTTTT
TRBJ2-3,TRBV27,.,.,CASSYGGPDTQYF,TGTGCCAGCAGTTACGGGGGGCCAGATACGCAGTATTTT
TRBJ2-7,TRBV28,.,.,CASSSPNTDRLDEQYF,TGTGCCAGCAGTTCACCGAATACCGACAGGTTGGACGAGCAGTACTTC
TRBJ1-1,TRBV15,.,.,CATSRDGGRNTEAFF,TGTGCCACCAGCAGAGATGGGGGGAGGAACACTGAAGCTTTCTTT
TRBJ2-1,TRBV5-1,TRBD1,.,CASSGSTQGFSIYNEQFF,TGCGCCAGCAGCGGGAGTACACAGGGGTTTTCCATTTACAATGAGCAGTTCTTC
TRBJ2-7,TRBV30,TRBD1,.,CAWRGQVGERYEQYF,TGTGCCTGGAGGGGACAGGTAGGGGAGAGGTACGAGCAGTACTTC